The 25 T cell receptor beta chains below come from one sample, sequenced in a study of vaccination and CD4 T cells after COVID-19. Sequencing of cultured CD4+ T cell DNA used the Oncomine TCR Beta short-read assay. TCRdb used MiXCR to reprocess the PCR reads, holding one entry per CDR3 protein. The table includes 6,500 to 7,500 distinct CDR3 sequences, roughly 67% detected once. Stated treatment: roughly 11-day PBMC culture with coronavirus spike peptide pools or control peptides (ViraFEST assay). The antigens these receptors bind are not known. The sample comprised CD4+ T cells from blood, cultured in vitro. The receptors here all came from a human donor who had recovered from COVID-19.

The chain uses TRBV27 and TRBJ2-4; the D gene is possibly TRBD2 (6 bases). V dropped 0 bases and J dropped 8 bases, with 8 bases sitting between them. This CDR3 has 13 amino acids. Germline CDR1 reads MNHEY; CDR2 reads SMNVEV (reference sequence). CDR3 nucleotide sequence: TGTGCCAGCAGTTTATCATGGGGGGACATTCAGTACTTC. As protein: CASSLSWGDIQYF.

A few counts support this clonotype. The CDR3 DNA reads as TGTGCCAGCGGGGGACAGGGACCGTACTTC. Encoded protein: CASGGQGPYF. V and J are TRBV2 and TRBJ2-7, with 9 positions matching TRBD1. Germline V gene lookup returns CDR1 SNHLY and CDR2 FYNNEI. V trimming: 8 bases; J trimming: 12 bases; junction bases outside the gene matches: 5. This CDR3 has 10 residues.

The gene calls are TRBV4-2 and TRBJ2-5; 11 bases map to TRBD2. The CDR3 extends over 17 amino acids. Germline CDR1 LGHNA, CDR2 YNFKEQ. J gave up 1 base and V 4 bases, and 8 bases lay outside the gene matches. CDR3 sequence reads: CASSRALAGVTQETQYF. CDR3 nucleotide sequence: TGTGCCAGCAGCCGGGCACTAGCGGGAGTAACCCAAGAGACCCAGTACTTC.

On this clonotype: One end of the junction fails to match germline, which may point to a read error. The chain carries TRBV20-1 and TRBJ2-5, with a tentative D call TRBD2 (5 bases). The germline CDR1 and CDR2 sequences are DFQATT and SNEGSKA (reference sequence). The CDR3 spans 14 residues. The CDR3 loop is CSARFSGYQETRYF. CDR3 sequence (DNA): TGCAGTGCTAGATTCAGCGGATACCAAGAGACCCGGTACTTC.

The chain carries TRBV2 and TRBJ1-6, with TRBD1 matching over 7 bases. V trimming: 8 bases; J trimming: 9 bases; junction bases outside the gene matches: 16. This CDR3 comprises 16 residues. CDR1 is SNHLY, CDR2 FYNNEI, per germline. CDR3 nucleotides: TGTGCCAGCGGCATCGGGACAGATTACGAATTTTCACCCCTCCACTTT. Translation: CASGIGTDYEFSPLHF. Complete variable domain (other parts from reference TRBV2 and TRBJ1-6): EPEVTQTPSHQVTQMGQEVILRCVPISNHLYFYWYRQILGQKVEFLVSFYNNEISEKSEIFDDQFSVERPDGSNFTLKIRSTKLEDSAMYFCASGIGTDYEFSPLHFGNGTRLTVT.

The genes are TRBV6-1 and TRBJ1-6, with 8 bases that match TRBD1. Per germline, CDR1 MNHNS and CDR2 SASEGT. This CDR3 comprises 18 residues. The ends lost 6 bases at V and 2 bases at J; junction bases unmatched: 12. In nucleotides, the CDR3 is TGTGCCAGCAGCGGACAGGGAAATTGGGTCACCTATAATTCACCCCTCCACTTT. Translated, it gives CASSGQGNWVTYNSPLHF.

The CDR3 DNA follows: TGTGCCAGCAGTCCACGATGGACACCCGAAGCTTTCTTT. It codes for CASSPRWTPEAFF. This chain connects TRBV27 to TRBJ1-1, with a tentative D call TRBD1 (5 bases). The CDR3 is 13 amino acids. Trimming stripped 5 bases from V and 8 bases from J, with 15 bases between. Germline CDR1 reads MNHEY; CDR2 reads SMNVEV (reference sequence).

The V call is TRBV20-1, the J call TRBJ1-2, with 7 bases aligning to TRBD1. J was trimmed by 3 bases and V by 6 bases; bases with no gene match: 7. CDR3 length equals 13 residues. Germline values: CDR1 DFQATT, CDR2 SNEGSKA (reference sequence). DNA for the CDR3: TGCAGTGCCCAAGGGGGCTGGGACTATGGCTACACCTTC. This sequence encodes CSAQGGWDYGYTF.

The chain uses TRBV20-1 and TRBJ1-2; D possibly corresponds to TRBD1 (5 bases). The germline V and J ends were trimmed by 0 bases and 4 bases, with 9 bases remaining between them. Germline assignment: CDR1 DFQATT and CDR2 SNEGSKA (reference sequence). The CDR3 runs 13 residues. The CDR3 DNA is TGCAGTGCTAGAGAGGGGGGGAGCTATGGCTACACCTTC. The encoded protein is CSAREGGSYGYTF.

This clonotype was detected only once. The V gene is TRBV20-1, the J gene TRBJ2-1, with D hard to call. The germline V gene encodes CDR1 DFQATT and CDR2 SNEGSKA (reference sequence). CDR3 length: 16 residues. V lost 1 base, J lost 2 bases, and 15 bases lay in between. The chain's CDR3 is CSARGINGITYNEQFF. For the CDR3, the DNA is TGCAGTGCTAGAGGGATCAATGGGATTACCTACAATGAGCAGTTCTTC.

This clonotype has a single count. The chain has TRBV11-1 and TRBJ1-2; D is undetermined. This CDR3 has 14 residues. The germline V and J ends were trimmed by 3 bases and 4 bases, with 12 bases remaining between them. Germline loops: CDR1 SGHAT, CDR2 FQDESV (reference sequence). CDR3 in amino acids: CASSFSPGAYGYTF. The CDR3 nucleotides are TGTGCCAGCAGCTTTAGCCCAGGAGCCTATGGCTACACCTTC.

In its sample, this clonotype ranks as large. The chain couples TRBV6-4 to TRBJ1-5, with D hard to call. V gave up 2 bases and J gave up 6 bases, with 11 bases separating them. CDR1 is MRHNA, CDR2 SNTAGT, per germline. This CDR3 contains 14 residues. Here the CDR3 DNA reads TGTGCCAGCAGTGACCGAGACCATAGTCAGCCCCAGCATTTT. Translating gives CASSDRDHSQPQHF.

The chain has TRBV7-9 and TRBJ1-2, with TRBD1 as a possible D gene (6 bases). Germline loops: CDR1 SEHNR, CDR2 FQNEAQ (reference sequence). The CDR3 has 14 residues. The V end was cut by 5 bases, the J end by 8 bases, with 18 bases between. CDR3 loop: CASSPPGGGLGYTF. As DNA, the CDR3 is TGTGCCAGCAGCCCCCCCGGAGGGGGATTAGGCTACACCTTC.

The chain has TRBV6-2 or TRBV6-3 and TRBJ2-5, with D perhaps TRBD1 (5 bases). This CDR3 comprises 15 residues. Germline loops: CDR1 MNHEY, CDR2 SVGEGT. Trimming took off 6 bases at V and 5 bases at J, with 19 bases between the two ends. The CDR3 nucleotides are TGTGCCAGCAGCCCCCCCGCGGTAGGGGCGGAGACCCAGTACTTC. This translates into CASSPPAVGAETQYF.

This clonotype was counted a single time. The CDR3 sequence is CSARDLGLAGMWDTQYF. The CDR3 DNA is TGCAGTGCTAGAGATTTAGGACTAGCGGGTATGTGGGATACGCAGTATTTT. The chain employs TRBV20-1 and TRBJ2-3; 11 bases fit TRBD2. Trimming removed 0 bases from V and 6 bases from J; junction bases left unmatched: 11. The length of the CDR3 is 17 residues. Germline loops: CDR1 DFQATT, CDR2 SNEGSKA (reference sequence).

J is TRBJ1-1 and V is TRBV30, with D perhaps TRBD1 (5 bases). The CDR3 contains 14 residues. The V gene lost 3 bases and the J gene lost 0 bases, with 11 bases spanning the gap. In germline, CDR1 is GTSNPN, CDR2 SVGIG (reference sequence). The CDR3 DNA reads as TGTGCCTGGAGCAGGGACGGATTGAACACTGAAGCTTTCTTT. Translated: CAWSRDGLNTEAFF. Full variable domain (outside the CDR3, taken from reference TRBV30 and TRBJ1-1): SQTIHQWPATLVQPVGSPLSLECTVEGTSNPNLYWYRQAAGRGLQLLFYSVGIGQISSEVPQNLSASRPQDRQFILSSKKLLLSDSGFYLCAWSRDGLNTEAFFGQGTRLTVV.

This chain uses TRBV20-1 with TRBJ2-3; possible D gene TRBD2, 7 bases. The germline gives CDR1 DFQATT, CDR2 SNEGSKA (reference sequence). The CDR3 length is 13 residues. Trimming shortened V by 3 bases and J by 5 bases, and 12 bases separated the two germline ends. DNA for the CDR3: TGCAGTGCTAGCGGGGGGCACATAGATACGCAGTATTTT. Amino acids: CSASGGHIDTQYF.

The genes are TRBV11-3 and TRBJ2-3, with D unresolved. Per the germline V gene, CDR1 is SGHNT and CDR2 is YENEEA. The CDR3 is 12 amino acids. The V and J ends lost 5 bases and 4 bases respectively, with 7 bases between them. The CDR3 DNA sequence: TGTGCCAGCAGCGAGTATGCAGATACGCAGTATTTT. Residues: CASSEYADTQYF.

By sample fraction, this clonotype is medium-sized. This sequence joins TRBV18 and TRBJ1-6; a weak D match, TRBD1 (5 bases). Trimming took off 2 bases at V and 10 bases at J, with 21 bases between the two ends. The CDR3 consists of 17 residues. Per the germline V gene, CDR1 is KGHSH and CDR2 is LQKENI. This chain's CDR3 is CASSPRSLGTSGSPLHF. The CDR3 DNA is TGTGCCAGCTCACCAAGGAGTTTGGGGACGTCGGGCTCACCCCTCCACTTT. Variable domain in full (rest from reference TRBV18 and TRBJ1-6): NAGVMQNPRHLVRRRGQEARLRCSPMKGHSHVYWYRQLPEEGLKFMVYLQKENIIDESGMPKERFSAEFPKEGPSILRIQQVVRGDSAAYFCASSPRSLGTSGSPLHFGNGTRLTVT.

The V call is TRBV6-1, the J call TRBJ1-6, with D maybe TRBD1 (6 bases). This CDR3 region has 14 residues. Trimming shortened V by 5 bases and J by 5 bases, and 10 bases separated the two germline ends. The V gene's germline CDR1 is MNHNS and CDR2 SASEGT. The chain's CDR3 is CASSIDRNNSPLHF. The CDR3 bases are TGTGCCAGCAGTATAGACAGGAATAATTCACCCCTCCACTTT.

This sequence joins TRBV20-1 and TRBJ2-5; D call uncertain. V lost 5 bases and J 2 bases, leaving 21 bases between the germline ends. Germline-derived CDR1 and CDR2 are DFQATT and SNEGSKA (reference sequence). The CDR3 length is 16 residues. The CDR3 DNA reads TGCAGTGCTTACACAACCCTCCTTGCGTCACAAGAGACCCAGTACTTC. It is translated as CSAYTTLLASQETQYF.

The chain recombines TRBV7-2 with TRBJ2-4, with 14 nucleotides matching TRBD2. Germline trimming cut 3 bases from V and 0 bases from J; bases unmatched to any gene: 7. The CDR3 consists of 19 residues. Germline V gives CDR1 SGHTA, CDR2 FQGNSA. The CDR3 DNA sequence: TGTGCCAGCAGCTTGATGGGACTAGCGGGAGCCGTAGCCAAAAACATTCAGTACTTC. Its translation is CASSLMGLAGAVAKNIQYF.

The chain carries TRBV15 and TRBJ1-5; D might be TRBD1 (6 bases). The CDR3 length is 14 residues. Germline CDR1 LNHNV, CDR2 YYDKDF (reference sequence). V dropped 1 base and J dropped 6 bases, with 10 bases sitting between them. DNA for the CDR3: TGTGCCACCAGCAGAGCGGGGGGCGGTCAGCCCCAGCATTTT. Its translation is CATSRAGGGQPQHF.

The J gene is TRBJ1-1, the V gene TRBV7-9; D uncertain. The CDR3 extends over 14 amino acids. V dropped 5 bases and J dropped 2 bases, with 12 bases sitting between them. Germline lookup yields CDR1 SEHNR and CDR2 FQNEAQ (reference sequence). The CDR3 spells CASSLLQSNTEAFF. The CDR3 DNA reads TGTGCCAGCAGCCTTCTACAGAGTAACACTGAAGCTTTCTTT.

The chain couples TRBV6-2 or TRBV6-3 to TRBJ2-4, with 8 bases aligning to TRBD1. Trimming cost V 5 bases and J 1 base; bases outside gene matches: 10. Per germline, CDR1 MNHEY and CDR2 SVGEGT. There are 17 residues in the CDR3. The DNA of the CDR3 is TGTGCCAGCAGTATCCGGGACAGGTACGGGGCCAAAAACATTCAGTACTTC. This sequence encodes CASSIRDRYGAKNIQYF.